Listed below are T cell receptor beta chains from one sample, sequenced in a study of T cell responses to AZD1222 COVID-19 vaccine. Profiling relied on immunoSEQ multiplex PCR, and the TCRdb table lists in-frame clones only, not all of them. In the table there are fewer than 85,000 clones, 87% of which are singletons. Material: peripheral blood, obtained 28 days after the second AZD1222 dose. All receptors derive from an adult who received the AZD1222 COVID-19 vaccine. Both conserved end residues are part of each CDR3. A D gene is named only where the DNA matches it firmly. The size of a clone is reported for some rows only, either as once, few or many, or as a class for expanded clones.

v_call	cdr3_length	j_call	d_call	clone_size	cdr3_aa	cdr3_nt
TRBV6-6	14	TRBJ1-2	TRBD1	NA	CASRETGENYGYTF	TGTGCCAGCAGGGAGACAGGGGAAAACTATGGCTACACCTTC
TRBV2	14	TRBJ1-2	NA	NA	CASLPGQGIYGYTF	TGTGCCAGCCTCCCCGGCCAGGGAATCTATGGCTACACCTTC
TRBV2	16	TRBJ1-6	TRBD1	NA	CASTPLRTGQNSLLHF	TGTGCCAGCACCCCACTCCGGACAGGGCAAAATTCACTCCTCCACTTT
TRBV19	14	TRBJ1-5	NA	NA	CASIGRGRNQPQHF	TGTGCCAGTATTGGCAGGGGTAGGAATCAGCCCCAGCATTTT
TRBV19	15	TRBJ2-7	NA	NA	CASSIATEPWHEQYF	TGTGCCAGTAGTATAGCAACAGAACCGTGGCACGAGCAGTACTTC
TRBV9	12	TRBJ1-2	TRBD1	once	CASSAGTAGYTF	TGTGCCAGCAGCGCGGGGACAGCTGGCTACACCTTC
TRBV6-4	15	TRBJ2-1	NA	NA	CASSVRSDSYNEQFF	TGTGCCAGCAGTGTTCGGTCCGACTCCTACAATGAGCAGTTCTTC
TRBV18	15	TRBJ1-3	TRBD1	NA	CASSAQGTGGNTIYF	TGTGCCAGCTCAGCACAGGGGACCGGGGGAAACACCATATATTTT
TRBV3-1/TRBV3-2	14	TRBJ1-1	NA	NA	CASSQTDRNTEAFF	TGTGCCAGCAGCCAAACGGACAGAAACACTGAAGCTTTCTTT
TRBV5-4	15	TRBJ2-1	TRBD2	once	CASSLGLAGRDEQFF	TGTGCCAGCAGCTTGGGTCTAGCGGGACGAGATGAGCAGTTCTTC
TRBV5-6	13	TRBJ1-1	NA	NA	CASSFDRNTEAFF	TGTGCCAGCAGTTTCGACAGGAACACTGAAGCTTTCTTT
TRBV12-3/TRBV12-4	12	TRBJ2-1	NA	NA	CVSSPLAYEQFF	TGTGTCAGCAGTCCTCTAGCATATGAGCAGTTCTTC
TRBV6-2/TRBV6-3	14	TRBJ2-7	TRBD2	NA	CASSKSGGSYEQYF	TGTGCCAGCAGTAAATCGGGAGGGTCCTACGAGCAGTACTTC
TRBV7-8	16	TRBJ2-7	NA	few	CASSSARGGLTYEQYF	TGTGCCAGCAGTTCTGCTCGGGGCGGCCTCACCTACGAGCAGTACTTC
TRBV5-4	16	TRBJ1-1	NA	NA	CASGGDGVLLNTEAFF	TGTGCCAGCGGGGGGGACGGTGTATTGTTGAACACTGAAGCTTTCTTT
TRBV19	15	TRBJ1-1	NA	NA	CASSISRALNTEAFF	TGTGCCAGTAGTATATCAAGGGCACTGAACACTGAAGCTTTCTTT
TRBV2	13	TRBJ2-1	NA	NA	CASTRGLRNEQFF	TGTGCCAGCACACGGGGCCTCAGGAATGAGCAGTTCTTC
TRBV6-5	13	TRBJ2-2	NA	NA	CASRDANTGELFF	TGTGCCAGCAGAGACGCGAACACCGGGGAGCTGTTTTTT
TRBV3-1/TRBV3-2	17	TRBJ2-5	NA	NA	CASSQGPKGPMRETQYF	TGTGCCAGCAGCCAGGGTCCGAAGGGCCCTATGCGAGAGACCCAGTACTTC
TRBV10-1	15	TRBJ2-1	NA	NA	CASSEGSGAYNEQFF	TGCGCCAGCAGTGAAGGTAGCGGAGCTTACAATGAGCAGTTCTTC
TRBV7-2	17	TRBJ2-1	NA	NA	CASSLELAGYSGNEQFF	TGTGCCAGCAGCTTAGAATTGGCGGGGTATTCAGGAAATGAGCAGTTCTTC
TRBV30	15	TRBJ2-6	NA	few	CAGPTGGSGANVLTF	TGTGCCGGCCCAACCGGTGGATCTGGGGCCAACGTCCTGACTTTC
TRBV15	12	TRBJ2-1	NA	NA	CATSSRGNEQFF	TGTGCCACCAGCAGTAGAGGCAATGAGCAGTTCTTC
TRBV2	12	TRBJ2-2	NA	NA	CAPGSNTGELFF	TGTGCCCCGGGCTCGAACACCGGGGAGCTGTTTTTT
TRBV6-5	13	TRBJ2-5	NA	NA	CASNQRGLETQYF	TGTGCCAGCAATCAACGGGGACTAGAGACCCAGTACTTC
TRBV7-6	16	TRBJ2-1	TRBD2	NA	CASSLSLAGSYNEQFF	TGTGCCAGCAGCTTAAGCCTAGCGGGCTCCTACAATGAGCAGTTCTTC
TRBV29-1	11	TRBJ1-1	TRBD1	NA	CSVAGGGEAFF	TGCAGCGTTGCAGGGGGGGGTGAAGCTTTCTTT
TRBV27	21	TRBJ2-1	TRBD2	NA	CASSRRKTSGTPTSGYNEQFF	TGTGCCAGCAGTCGCCGGAAAACTAGCGGGACTCCGACGTCGGGTTACAATGAGCAGTTCTTC
TRBV15	19	TRBJ2-7	NA	NA	CATSRDPLRSVGSRYEQYF	TGTGCCACCAGCAGAGACCCCCTCCGCTCAGTCGGGAGTAGGTACGAGCAGTACTTC